This T cell receptor (beta chain) is drawn from a study of T cell responses to AZD1222 COVID-19 vaccine (dated by TCRdb to the early 2020s). Context from the whole study: A total of 233 trial participants underwent TCR sequencing, of whom about 210 received two doses of AZD1222 and about 25 received two doses of the MenACWY control vaccine. Trial participants were enrolled into age subgroups of 18-55, 56-69 and 70-plus years, which contained 148, 28 and 57 TCR-sequenced participants, respectively. Here is what the overall study found, with its caveats: The whole spike protein was spanned by vaccine-associated CD4 TCRs, and dominant responses were seen in regions 160-218 and 743-854. In the small 56-69-year group, the increase in depth fell short of significance, most likely because of low power. Conclusions about previously exposed vaccinees are limited, since just a handful of AZD1222 recipients were seropositive for SARS-CoV-2 at baseline. Participants were mostly white British, with more females than males. The authors suggested clonal diversity may have been underestimated. After two AZD1222 doses, both the breadth and the depth of spike-specific TCRs were significantly higher than at day 0 and than in MenACWY recipients. No day 14 peak-response samples were available, so repertoires were characterized only after the peak T cell response. Nearly half of unique spike-specific TCRs reportedly recognized epitopes outside regions mutated in the B.1.351 and B.1.1.7 variants.

A distance of 11 bases separates the germline ends of V and J, which lose 7 bases and 1 base respectively. Reading the germline V gene gives CDR1 KGHDR and CDR2 SFDVKD. The CDR3 spans 14 residues, from the cysteine through the phenylalanine. The kept DNA is CDR3 alone, 42 bases in frame from the first base. The CDR3 regions of human TCRbeta chains were analyzed by immunosequencing. The paper's data handling went like this. Repertoire TCRs were checked for matches against a reference library of SARS-CoV-2-specific TCRs that had been generated using the MIRA antigen-specificity platform. Breadth was defined as the fraction of unique TCRs that were SARS-CoV-2-associated. Depth was defined as the fraction of total T cells that were SARS-CoV-2-associated. Each spike-specific TCR was assigned to its reactive spike region and to a CD4 or CD8 class using the MIRA data. Log10-transformed breadth and depth values were compared by one-way ANOVA with Sidak's multiple comparisons tests. TCRdb took this table from immuneACCESS and kept in-frame rearrangements with V and J called. Such tables lack part of the clones; where checked against another copy, unresolved V genes explain under half of the gap, and the rest is unexplained. The V and J calls and clone size come from that table; D and trimming were worked out from the DNA. This sample comprises tens of thousands of clones, 70% to 90% of them detected only once. Less than 11% of the sample is in the top ten clones.

Of note for this clone: The antigen this receptor binds is unknown. The record has no base qualities; no much larger clone is one base away.

The intended sense of this specimen's time point label: about 28 days (+/-7) after the second vaccine dose. AZD1222 recipients with second doses at about 4 weeks or about 12 weeks were pooled, because spike-specific TCR depth and breadth did not differ between schedules. Vaccinee samples came from UK trials COV001 and COV002, including a single-blind randomized controlled phase 2/3 trial of AZD1222 (ChAdOx1 nCoV-19) in healthy adults. Trial participant PBMC samples were collected at day 0 and day 28 after the second dose for TCRbeta chain sequencing. This sample comprised peripheral blood, obtained 28 days after the second AZD1222 dose. This clonotype originated in an adult who received the AZD1222 COVID-19 vaccine. The rearranged segments are TRBV24-1 and TRBJ2-3, with the D gene uncertain. The DNA is as follows: TGTGCCACCAGGGGTCGAATAGGCACAGATACGCAGTATTTT. This codes for CATRGRIGTDTQYF.